The present entry profiles one T cell receptor (beta chain) with its context. Antigen unknown. The ends were cut back, 4 bases at V and 6 bases at J, with 22 bases in the middle. The CDR3 is made up of 16 amino acids. Germline V gives CDR1 MDHEN, CDR2 SYDVKM. The entry originates in a study of cytomegalovirus exposure and HLA in healthy donors. Overall study context: In a later analysis, the roughly 120 validation repertoires were reported to have used the same platform as the 666 first-cohort repertoires. Whole-study results and caveats: Most TCR sequences proved rare, with some public TCRs found in many donors. In vitro testing confirmed a few CMV-associated chains as specific for CMV antigens. The listing of 150 or so TCR beta chains classed them as cytomegalovirus-associated.

Repertoires were generated with immunoSEQ multiplex PCR, while TCRdb's copy carries only in-frame clones and drops some. The sample lists 200,000 to 300,000 clones; about 86% were seen once. This sequence originates from a woman in her 30s in good health and CMV-seropositive. The J gene is TRBJ2-7, the V gene TRBV28; unclear D gene. Sequenced material: PBMCs. The CDR3 nucleotides read TGTGCCAGCAGTTCCCAGGCAGACCGGTTGGCTGGCGAGCAGTACTTC. Its translation: CASSSQADRLAGEQYF.